Listed below are T cell receptor beta chains from one sample, sequenced in a study of long-term antiretroviral therapy in people with HIV. Sequenced by immunoSEQ multiplex PCR; TCRdb stores in-frame clones only, minus some. The sample carries fewer than 20,000 clones, 85% to 90% recorded once. Sequenced material: unsorted PBMCs, taken 4.2 years after starting antiretroviral therapy. The receptors originated from a man in his fifties with HIV. Each CDR3 is given with its conserved first and last residue. D genes are given only for firm matches. Size values are once, few and many counts, or a class for expanded clones, and some rows have none.

cdr3_aa cdr3_nt v_call clone_size j_call d_call
CASSFRTGQNDEQYF TGTGCCAGCAGTTTTAGAACGGGACAAAACGACGAGCAGTACTTC TRBV7-6 NA TRBJ2-7 NA
CASKFGTGDSPLHF TGTGCCAGCAAGTTTGGGACAGGGGATTCACCCCTCCACTTT TRBV27 NA TRBJ1-6 TRBD1
CASSWTGATDTQYF TGTGCCAGCAGCTGGACAGGGGCAACAGATACGCAGTATTTT TRBV6-5 NA TRBJ2-3 TRBD1
CASRPLYSNQPQHF TGTGCCAGCAGGCCACTGTATAGCAATCAGCCCCAGCATTTT TRBV28 NA TRBJ1-5 NA
CATSRDGGYYEQYF TGTGCCACCAGCAGAGATGGAGGTTACTACGAGCAGTACTTC TRBV15 NA TRBJ2-7 NA
CASNPLGLALDNEQFF TGTGCCAGCAATCCCCTGGGACTAGCGCTAGACAATGAGCAGTTCTTC TRBV2 NA TRBJ2-1 TRBD2
CASSSSGQNADTQYF TGTGCCAGCAGTTCCTCGGGACAGAACGCAGATACGCAGTATTTT TRBV6-5 NA TRBJ2-3 TRBD1
CATYLDSFYGYTF TGTGCCACATACTTGGACAGCTTCTATGGCTACACCTTC TRBV10-3 NA TRBJ1-2 NA
CASSYRDRGENEQFF TGTGCCAGCAGCTACCGGGACAGGGGTGAGAATGAGCAGTTCTTC TRBV11-3 NA TRBJ2-1 TRBD1
CATSSDGRQGRSDTQYF TGTGCCACCAGCAGTGATGGAAGACAGGGACGGTCAGATACGCAGTATTTT TRBV15 NA TRBJ2-3 TRBD1
CAWSGGQGSAEQYF TGTGCCTGGAGTGGGGGACAGGGGAGTGCCGAGCAGTACTTC TRBV30 NA TRBJ2-7 TRBD1
CAWTLRGGPGANVLTF TGTGCCTGGACCCTACGGGGGGGGCCCGGGGCCAACGTCCTGACTTTC TRBV30 NA TRBJ2-6 TRBD2
CASSYTGQGKDGYTF TGTGCCAGCAGTTACACGGGACAGGGAAAAGATGGCTACACCTTC TRBV6-5 NA TRBJ1-2 TRBD1
CASSRRRDDNEQYF TGTGCCAGCAGCCGACGACGGGATGACAACGAGCAGTACTTC TRBV5-4 NA TRBJ2-7 NA
CASRPGTSANYGYTF TGTGCCAGCAGACCCGGGACATCAGCTAACTATGGCTACACCTTC TRBV2 few TRBJ1-2 NA
CASSVGARTTEAFF TGTGCCAGCAGCGTAGGGGCAAGAACCACTGAAGCTTTCTTT TRBV9 NA TRBJ1-1 NA
CASSLVWGEQYF TGTGCCAGCAGCTTAGTATGGGGCGAGCAGTACTTC TRBV7-6 NA TRBJ2-7 NA
CASSPGTGELFF TGTGCCAGCAGCCCCGGAACCGGGGAGCTGTTTTTT TRBV11-3 NA TRBJ2-2 NA
CASSLNGYNEQFF TGTGCCAGCAGCTTAAACGGTTACAATGAGCAGTTCTTC TRBV7-3 NA TRBJ2-1 NA
CASSLSAGTGTEAFF TGTGCCAGCAGTTTATCGGCCGGGACCGGCACTGAAGCTTTCTTT TRBV28 once TRBJ1-1 NA
CASSYFGGGGYEQYF TGTGCCAGCAGTTACTTCGGAGGAGGTGGCTACGAGCAGTACTTC TRBV6-6 NA TRBJ2-7 NA
CASSPIEAFF TGCGCCAGCAGTCCAATTGAAGCTTTCTTT TRBV23-1 NA TRBJ1-1 NA
CASGLVVNTEAFF TGTGCTAGTGGTTTGGTAGTGAACACTGAAGCTTTCTTT TRBV12-5 NA TRBJ1-1 NA
CASSPGPGREKLFF TGTGCCAGCTCACCTGGCCCGGGGAGAGAAAAACTGTTTTTT TRBV18 NA TRBJ1-4 NA
CASSLTGHSPLHF TGTGCCAGCAGTTTGACAGGACATTCACCCCTCCACTTT TRBV28 NA TRBJ1-6 NA
CASSLGAYEQYF TGTGCCAGCAGTTTAGGGGCCTACGAGCAGTACTTC TRBV27 once TRBJ2-7 NA
CASRISSGGVNEQFF TGTGCCAGCAGGATATCTAGCGGGGGGGTGAATGAGCAGTTCTTC TRBV2 NA TRBJ2-1 TRBD2
CATSSPSNTEAFF TGTGCCACCAGCAGCCCCTCGAACACTGAAGCTTTCTTT TRBV15 NA TRBJ1-1 NA
CASSHGSYNEQFF TGTGCCAGCAGCCACGGCTCTTACAATGAGCAGTTCTTC TRBV5-4 NA TRBJ2-1 NA